The 2 T cell receptor beta chains below were found in one sample sequenced in a study of T-cell memory formation after mild COVID-19. Each CDR3 protein gets one entry after TCRdb re-called the 5' RACE reads with MiXCR. Among 45,000 or so distinct CDR3 sequences listed, around 6.3% were seen once. Sequences were obtained from PBMCs or a T cell subset sorted from them (not recorded which). These receptors were obtained from an adult who had mild COVID-19 (a few samples of this study predate the infection). Cell type and time point are not known.

By share, this clonotype counts as medium-sized. The V and J genes are TRBV20-1 and TRBJ2-1, with D maybe TRBD2 (5 bases). Looked up from germline, CDR1 is DFQATT and CDR2 is SNEGSKA (reference sequence). The CDR3 has 15 residues. The V gene lost 3 bases and the J gene lost 0 bases, with 12 bases spanning the gap. In DNA form, the CDR3 reads TGCAGTGCTAGCGTCGGACTTGGCTCCTACAATGAGCAGTTCTTC. It codes for CSASVGLGSYNEQFF.

The sample holds many counts of this clonotype. This chain's CDR3 is CASSPDSGRRDEQYF. CDR3 DNA: TGTGCCAGCAGCCCGGATAGCGGGAGAAGAGACGAGCAGTACTTC. The gene calls are TRBV5-4 and TRBJ2-7; 9 bases align to TRBD2. This CDR3 region has 15 residues. V lost 4 bases, J lost 5 bases, and 10 bases stayed unmatched. From germline, CDR1 is SGHNT and CDR2 YYREEE (reference sequence).